This T cell receptor (beta chain) was recovered during a study of blood T cell repertoires in COVID-19. Across the study: From the United States, Italy and Spain came samples of acute and convalescent COVID-19. From T cells, B-cell-depleted T cells, or PBMCs came the material, which was cDNA or gDNA.

In the original workflow: Amplification with reference gene primers provided the estimates of nucleated cell counts. The assay was immunoSEQ multiplex PCR, and TCRdb's table has in-frame clones only and misses some. The V and J calls and clone size come from that table; D and trimming were worked out from the DNA. The sample consists of 170,000 or so clones, roughly 90% of them appearing once. Germline V lookup: CDR1 MGHRA, CDR2 YSYEKL. The V and J ends lost 0 bases and 10 bases, in that order; junction bases with no gene match: 6. CDR3 length: 14 residues. This chain joins TRBV4-1 and TRBJ2-1; 7 nucleotides align to TRBD1. The sequence came from a man aged 45 to 65 with acute or convalescent COVID-19. The specimen was peripheral blood. The CDR3 DNA follows: TGCGCCAGCAGCCAAGAGGGACAGTTCGGCGAGCAGTTCTTC. Its translation is CASSQEGQFGEQFF.